The 3 T cell receptor beta chains given below trace back to one sample, sequenced in a study of shared clonotypes between healthy human individuals. The data were produced by immunoSEQ multiplex PCR, yet TCRdb's version contains in-frame clones alone and is incomplete. The sample has about 710,000 clones; over 55% are singletons. Material: memory CD4+ T cells sorted from blood. Described subset: CD45RA-negative fraction. These receptors were collected from a woman between 25 and 40 years old in good health.

V gene TRBV5-4 combines with J gene TRBJ2-5; TRBD2 matches at 9 bases. This CDR3 spans 16 amino acids. J was trimmed by 6 bases and V by 3 bases; bases with no gene match: 12. The germline V gene encodes CDR1 SGHNT and CDR2 YYREEE (reference sequence). DNA for the CDR3: TGTGCCAGCAGCTGGGGGTTAGCGGGAGACCGACAGACCCAGTACTTC. Its protein is CASSWGLAGDRQTQYF.

The rearrangement links TRBV5-1 to TRBJ1-1; no definite D call. In germline, CDR1 is SGHRS, CDR2 YFSETQ. With 7 bases removed from V and 1 base from J, the gap between germline ends came to 20 bases. The length of the CDR3 is 16 residues. CDR3 in amino acids: CASHVDVRTTNTEAFF. The CDR3 nucleotides read TGCGCCAGCCACGTGGACGTTAGGACGACGAACACTGAAGCTTTCTTT.

This sequence joins TRBV19 and TRBJ2-1, with D maybe TRBD1 (5 bases). The V and J ends lost 5 bases and 8 bases respectively, with 16 bases between them. Germline V gene sequence: CDR1 LNHDA, CDR2 SQIVND (reference sequence). This CDR3 spans 14 amino acids. The CDR3 protein is CASSFLTKGYEQFF. CDR3 coding DNA: TGTGCCAGTAGTTTCCTAACCAAGGGGTATGAGCAGTTCTTC.